The 24 T cell receptor beta chains in this list originate from one sample, sequenced in a study of a mutant IDH1 vaccine in newly diagnosed glioma. No antigens are known for them. Profiled with immunoSEQ multiplex PCR; TCRdb holds only in-frame clones, not every one. Of 50,000 to 65,000 clones in the sample, 65% were seen once. Documented time point: week 47, end of study. Every vaccine dose comprised 300 ug of mutant IDH1 20-mer peptide plus topical imiquimod. The sequences come from peripheral blood mononuclear cells (PBMCs), collected from a glioma patient whose treatment included an IDH1 peptide vaccine. The receptors were sampled from a man aged 35-49 years with glioma. Some clones in this sample may be carry-over from other donors' samples.

This clone appeared once. The rearrangement links TRBV7-9 to TRBJ1-1; D is possibly TRBD1 (6 bases). The germline CDR1 and CDR2 sequences are SEHNR and FQNEAQ (reference sequence). This CDR3 is built from 13 residues. With 3 bases removed from V and 5 bases from J, the gap between germline ends came to 10 bases. The CDR3 sequence is CASSLGGHTEAFF. CDR3 bases: TGTGCCAGCAGCTTGGGGGGCCATACTGAAGCTTTCTTT.

The V gene is TRBV6-4, the J gene TRBJ2-1; 9 bases agree with TRBD2. Trimming removed 4 bases from V and 7 bases from J; junction bases left unmatched: 11. The germline gives CDR1 MRHNA, CDR2 SNTAGT. The length of the CDR3 is 16 residues. The CDR3 sequence is CASSVSASGAGNEQFF. The CDR3 DNA follows: TGTGCCAGCAGTGTCTCGGCTAGCGGGGCAGGTAATGAGCAGTTCTTC.

This clone turned up a few times. The genes are TRBV5-1 and TRBJ2-2; 9 positions match TRBD2. This CDR3 is 16 amino acids long. Trimming at V came to 1 base and at J to 6 bases, leaving 7 bases not matched to a gene. Germline CDR1 SGHRS, CDR2 YFSETQ. CDR3 sequence reads: CASSLPAGGPSGELFF. The CDR3 DNA reads as TGCGCCAGCAGCTTGCCGGCGGGGGGGCCATCCGGGGAGCTGTTTTTT.

The chain recombines TRBV30 with TRBJ1-3; unclear D gene. This CDR3 spans 14 amino acids. The V gene's germline CDR1 is GTSNPN and CDR2 SVGIG (reference sequence). The V and J ends lost 0 bases and 2 bases respectively, with 8 bases between them. The CDR3 nucleotides read TGTGCCTGGAGTGTTCTTTTACCTGGAAACACCATATATTTT. Translating gives CAWSVLLPGNTIYF.

V is TRBV6-5 and J is TRBJ2-7; 10 bases fit TRBD1. V gave up 5 bases and J gave up 7 bases; unmatched junction bases: 8. The germline gives CDR1 MNHEY, CDR2 SVGAGI. CDR3 length: 14 residues. CDR3 sequence reads: CASSADRGLREQYF. Here the CDR3 DNA reads TGTGCCAGCAGTGCGGACAGGGGGTTGAGGGAGCAGTACTTC.

The rearrangement uses TRBV6-6 and TRBJ1-1, with 8 bases lining up with TRBD1. Trimming removed 0 bases from V and 4 bases from J; junction bases left unmatched: 4. The CDR3 covers 15 residues. The germline V gene has CDR1 MNHNY and CDR2 SVGAGI (reference sequence). In DNA form, the CDR3 reads TGTGCCAGCAGTTACTCAGCGACAGGGGCCACTGAAGCTTTCTTT. Translation: CASSYSATGATEAFF.

As for this clone: Other DNA variants within this sample encode the same CDR3. The rearrangement links TRBV5-1 to TRBJ2-3, with D unresolved. Germline values: CDR1 SGHRS, CDR2 YFSETQ. CDR3 size: 12 residues. V lost 5 bases and J lost 2, with 6 bases in between. This chain's CDR3 is CASSFATDTQYF. The CDR3 nucleotides read TGCGCCAGCAGTTTTGCCACAGATACGCAGTATTTT.

In its sample, this clone was seen many times. This sequence joins TRBV6-5 and TRBJ1-2; possibly TRBD1 for D (6 bases). The V and J ends lost 4 bases and 11 bases respectively, with 11 bases between them. Germline V gene sequence: CDR1 MNHEY, CDR2 SVGAGI. The CDR3 runs 11 residues. The CDR3 region is CASSLQGGYTF. The CDR3, as DNA: TGTGCCAGCAGTTTACAGGGAGGATACACCTTC.

This chain links TRBV5-4 with TRBJ1-1; D remains ambiguous. Germline values: CDR1 SGHNT, CDR2 YYREEE (reference sequence). Trimming took 3 bases from V and 3 from J, leaving 6 bases between them. CDR3 length: 12 amino acids. CDR3 nucleotides: TGTGCCAGCAGCTCGGGGTACACTGAAGCTTTCTTT. It is translated as CASSSGYTEAFF.

The chain couples TRBV5-6 to TRBJ1-1; maybe TRBD1 (5 bases). With 3 bases removed from V and 4 bases from J, the gap between germline ends came to 13 bases. CDR1 and CDR2 from the germline V gene are SGHDT and YYEEEE. The CDR3 loop spans 14 amino acids. The CDR3 protein is CASSSRGVSTEAFF. CDR3 DNA: TGTGCCAGCAGCTCCCGAGGGGTAAGCACTGAAGCTTTCTTT.

The J gene is TRBJ2-7, the V gene TRBV5-4; 8 nucleotides line up with TRBD1. The CDR3 extends over 12 amino acids. After removal of 2 bases from V and 7 bases from J, the junction contained 2 bases not matched to a gene. Germline lookup yields CDR1 SGHNT and CDR2 YYREEE (reference sequence). This CDR3 is CASSFGQGEQYF. The CDR3 DNA is TGTGCCAGCAGCTTCGGACAGGGTGAGCAGTACTTC. The full variable domain, in which reference TRBV5-4 and TRBJ2-7 provide the parts outside the CDR3, is ETGVTQSPTHLIKTRGQQVTLRCSSQSGHNTVSWYQQALGQGPQFIFQYYREEENGRGNFPPRFSGLQFPNYSSELNVNALELDDSALYLCASSFGQGEQYFGPGTRLTVT.

The chain couples TRBV5-6 to TRBJ2-3; 7 nucleotides align to TRBD2. After removal of 2 bases from V and 4 bases from J, the junction contained 10 bases not matched to a gene. The CDR3 length is 16 residues. The germline CDR1 and CDR2 sequences are SGHDT and YYEEEE. The CDR3 protein is CASSLGGGVIADTQYF. The CDR3 bases are TGTGCCAGCAGCTTAGGTGGGGGGGTAATCGCAGATACGCAGTATTTT.

The gene calls are TRBV6-6 and TRBJ2-7; TRBD2 matches 9 bases. CDR1 and CDR2 from the germline V gene are MNHNY and SVGAGI (reference sequence). The trim removed 2 bases at V and 2 bases at J, leaving 7 bases unmatched. This CDR3 has 16 residues. The DNA for the CDR3 is TGTGCCAGCAGTTACGCTAATAGCGGGGGACCCTACGAGCAGTACTTC. This encodes CASSYANSGGPYEQYF.

This CDR3 is CAWSGGTESSPLHF. CDR3 bases: TGTGCCTGGAGTGGAGGGACAGAGAGTTCACCCCTCCACTTT. V usage is TRBV30 and J usage is TRBJ1-6, with TRBD1 matching over 7 bases. Unmatched junction bases numbered 6, after V lost 1 base and J lost 9 bases. The germline gives CDR1 GTSNPN, CDR2 SVGIG (reference sequence). The CDR3 spans 14 residues. Combining the CDR3 with reference TRBV30 and TRBJ1-6 gives the whole variable domain SQTIHQWPATLVQPVGSPLSLECTVEGTSNPNLYWYRQAAGRGLQLLFYSVGIGQISSEVPQNLSASRPQDRQFILSSKKLLLSDSGFYLCAWSGGTESSPLHFGNGTRLTVT.

V and J are TRBV30 and TRBJ1-2, with a tentative D call TRBD1 (5 bases). CDR3 length: 14 residues. Germline assignment: CDR1 GTSNPN and CDR2 SVGIG (reference sequence). V lost 7 bases, J lost 3 bases, and 18 bases lay in between. CDR3 in amino acids: CAYTTPGRHYGYTF. In nucleotides, the CDR3 is TGTGCCTATACCACTCCGGGACGGCACTATGGCTACACCTTC. Full variable domain (rest looked up from reference TRBV30 and TRBJ1-2): SQTIHQWPATLVQPVGSPLSLECTVEGTSNPNLYWYRQAAGRGLQLLFYSVGIGQISSEVPQNLSASRPQDRQFILSSKKLLLSDSGFYLCAYTTPGRHYGYTFGSGTRLTVV.

This clone was seen a single time. V and J are TRBV29-1 and TRBJ1-2; TRBD1 is a possible D gene (5 bases). Germline loops: CDR1 SQVTM, CDR2 ANQGSEA. The CDR3 covers 13 residues. V was shortened by 4 bases and J by 2 bases, with 11 bases between the two germline ends. CDR3 region: CSVAGSGNYGYTF. CDR3 nucleotide sequence: TGCAGCGTTGCAGGGTCCGGGAACTATGGCTACACCTTC. Full variable domain (remainder filled in from reference TRBV29-1 and TRBJ1-2): SAVISQKPSRDICQRGTSLTIQCQVDSQVTMMFWYRQQPGQSLTLIATANQGSEATYESGFVIDKFPISRPNLTFSTLTVSNMSPEDSSIYLCSVAGSGNYGYTFGSGTRLTVV.

The chain links TRBV2 to TRBJ2-3, with D unclear. Trimming pared 7 bases from V and 4 bases from J, leaving 12 bases between. CDR1 and CDR2 from the germline V gene are SNHLY and FYNNEI. The CDR3 has 13 amino acids. This chain's CDR3 is CASKARFADTQYF. As DNA, the CDR3 is TGTGCCAGCAAGGCTAGGTTCGCAGATACGCAGTATTTT. The whole variable domain, remainder taken from reference TRBV2 and TRBJ2-3, is EPEVTQTPSHQVTQMGQEVILRCVPISNHLYFYWYRQILGQKVEFLVSFYNNEISEKSEIFDDQFSVERPDGSNFTLKIRSTKLEDSAMYFCASKARFADTQYFGPGTRLTVL.

The chain uses TRBV6-1 and TRBJ2-7; D call uncertain. CDR3 length: 14 amino acids. Trimming pared 2 bases from V and 2 bases from J, leaving 10 bases between. CDR1 and CDR2 (germline): MNHNS, SASEGT. CDR3 residues: CASSEYGQTYEQYF. CDR3 nucleotides: TGTGCCAGCAGTGAATATGGGCAAACCTACGAGCAGTACTTC.

V and J are TRBV6-1 and TRBJ2-5; D gene ambiguous. The germline CDR1 and CDR2 sequences are MNHNS and SASEGT. V was trimmed by 6 bases and J by 2 bases, leaving 13 bases between them. CDR3 length: 14 residues. The CDR3 spells CASSEDGWQETQYF. The CDR3 DNA follows: TGTGCCAGCAGCGAGGACGGGTGGCAAGAGACCCAGTACTTC.

J is TRBJ2-1 and V is TRBV5-1; D unresolved. Germline loops: CDR1 SGHRS, CDR2 YFSETQ. The V and J ends lost 0 bases and 6 bases respectively, with 13 bases between them. The length of the CDR3 is 15 residues. For the CDR3, the DNA is TGCGCCAGCAGCTTGGACGGACCTTACGGCAATGAGCAGTTCTTC. Protein: CASSLDGPYGNEQFF.

The rearrangement links TRBV4-1 to TRBJ1-1; a weak D match, TRBD1 (5 bases). CDR3 length equals 15 residues. The germline V gene has CDR1 MGHRA and CDR2 YSYEKL. With 1 base removed from V and 1 base from J, the gap between germline ends came to 10 bases. CDR3 loop: CASSQGGLRNTEAFF. DNA of the CDR3: TGCGCCAGCAGCCAAGGGGGACTGAGGAACACTGAAGCTTTCTTT.

The chain links TRBV5-6 to TRBJ2-5, with TRBD2 matching over 11 bases. The CDR3 has 15 amino acids. The J segment lost 5 bases and the V segment lost 3 bases, leaving 6 bases of the junction unmatched. CDR1 and CDR2 (germline): SGHDT, YYEEEE. The CDR3 reads CASSWKLAGAETQYF. DNA of the CDR3: TGTGCCAGCAGCTGGAAACTAGCGGGGGCGGAGACCCAGTACTTC.

CDR3 sequence: CASSLSRGTTYEQYF. CDR3 in DNA: TGTGCCAGCAGTTTATCCCGTGGGACTACCTACGAGCAGTACTTC. The chain combines TRBV27 with TRBJ2-7, with 7 bases aligning to TRBD2. Germline loops: CDR1 MNHEY, CDR2 SMNVEV (reference sequence). With V trimmed by 0 bases and J by 2 bases, 4 bases remained unmatched. The CDR3 runs 15 residues.

The chain couples TRBV9 to TRBJ1-6; no definite D call. V was cut by 2 bases and J by 13 bases, with 13 bases left in between. Germline-derived CDR1 and CDR2 are SGDLS and YYNGEE. The CDR3 has 13 residues. DNA of the CDR3: TGTGCCAGCAGCGTTGAGTCGGACTCGCCCCTCCACTTT. Translating gives CASSVESDSPLHF.